The 12 T cell receptor beta chains listed next were all sequenced from one sample in a study of cytomegalovirus exposure and HLA in healthy donors. The primer mix had 60 Vbeta and 13 Jbeta primers. TCRdb's copy holds only in-frame clones and misses some; the assay was immunoSEQ multiplex PCR. Of over 110,000 clones in the sample, 73% were seen once. The sequencing input was PBMCs. The receptors derive from a woman aged 40 to 50 in good health and CMV-seronegative.

J is TRBJ1-1 and V is TRBV6-5; D is unclear. Germline V lookup: CDR1 MNHEY, CDR2 SVGAGI. Deletions cut 2 bases from V and 5 bases from J, with 9 bases between. The CDR3 runs to 13 residues. CDR3 DNA: TGTGCCAGCAGTTACGGTAGGGAGACTGAAGCTTTCTTT. It yields the protein CASSYGRETEAFF.

The chain employs TRBV20-1 and TRBJ2-7; D unclear. CDR3 length: 10 amino acids. The germline V gene has CDR1 DFQATT and CDR2 SNEGSKA (reference sequence). V was clipped by 6 bases and J by 5 bases, with 8 bases between them. The CDR3: CSALRHEQYF. In DNA form, the CDR3 reads TGCAGTGCCCTACGTCACGAGCAGTACTTC.

This clone is a singleton in its sample. CDR3 sequence reads: CASFRTFGGTEAFF. CDR3 DNA sequence: TGTGCCAGTTTTCGAACTTTCGGGGGAACTGAAGCTTTCTTT. The V call is TRBV19, the J call TRBJ1-1; tentatively, D is TRBD1 (5 bases). CDR3 length equals 14 residues. V was cut by 8 bases and J by 5 bases, with 18 bases left in between. The germline gives CDR1 LNHDA, CDR2 SQIVND (reference sequence). The complete variable domain, with remaining parts taken from reference TRBV19 and TRBJ1-1, reads DGGITQSPKYLFRKEGQNVTLSCEQNLNHDAMYWYRQDPGQGLRLIYYSQIVNDFQKGDIAEGYSVSREKKESFPLTVTSAQKNPTAFYLCASFRTFGGTEAFFGQGTRLTVV.

The chain employs TRBV4-2 and TRBJ2-1, with TRBD1 matching 7 bases. V lost 0 bases and J lost 5; bases outside the gene matches: 7. The CDR3 covers 16 residues. CDR1 is LGHNA, CDR2 YNFKEQ, per germline. The CDR3 loop reads CASSQERGLAHNEQFF. CDR3 sequence (DNA): TGTGCCAGCAGCCAAGAAAGGGGGCTGGCCCACAATGAGCAGTTCTTC.

The chain employs TRBV29-1 and TRBJ1-2, with 9 bases fitting TRBD1. The CDR3 contains 13 residues. With 2 bases clipped from V and 12 bases from J, the junction kept 10 bases outside the gene matches. The germline V gene encodes CDR1 SQVTM and CDR2 ANQGSEA. The CDR3 region has the DNA TGCAGCGTTGAATTGGACGGGACAGGGCAAGACACCTTC. It translates to CSVELDGTGQDTF.

The chain employs TRBV15 and TRBJ2-7; tentative D call: TRBD2 (5 bases). The germline gives CDR1 LNHNV, CDR2 YYDKDF (reference sequence). V lost 2 bases and J 3 bases, leaving 17 bases between the germline ends. This CDR3 contains 16 residues. DNA for the CDR3: TGTGCCACCAGCAGATCAATGACGGTTGCGGGCTACGAGCAGTACTTC. Translating gives CATSRSMTVAGYEQYF.

This clone was detected a few times. The J gene is TRBJ2-6, the V gene TRBV7-2; tentatively, D is TRBD2 (6 bases). With 5 bases removed from V and 0 bases from J, the gap between germline ends came to 17 bases. Germline CDR1 is SGHTA and CDR2 is FQGNSA. The CDR3 contains 18 residues. The CDR3 is CASSPIGTANSGANVLTF. In DNA, the CDR3 is TGTGCCAGCAGCCCAATAGGGACTGCTAACTCTGGGGCCAACGTCCTGACTTTC.

The chain uses TRBV5-1 and TRBJ1-1; the D gene is possibly TRBD1 (6 bases). CDR3 length: 14 amino acids. Germline lookup yields CDR1 SGHRS and CDR2 YFSETQ. The germline V and J ends were trimmed by 0 bases and 3 bases, with 9 bases remaining between them. CDR3 sequence reads: CASSLEGEHTEAFF. The DNA of the CDR3 is TGCGCCAGCAGCTTGGAGGGGGAGCACACTGAAGCTTTCTTT.

The chain combines TRBV15 with TRBJ2-7, with 7 bases fitting TRBD1. The CDR3 sequence is 15 residues long. Germline V gene data show CDR1 as LNHNV and CDR2 as YYDKDF (reference sequence). V shed 0 bases and J 0 bases; nucleotides not matched to a gene: 2. For the CDR3, the DNA is TGTGCCACCAGCAGAGATACAGGGGTCTCCTACGAGCAGTACTTC. Translated, it gives CATSRDTGVSYEQYF.

This clone came up a few times. This chain links TRBV2 with TRBJ1-1; D unresolved. This CDR3 contains 14 residues. V dropped 7 bases and J dropped 6 bases, with 18 bases sitting between them. Germline CDR1 and CDR2: SNHLY and FYNNEI. CDR3: CASIRSFLAPEAFF. CDR3 DNA sequence: TGTGCCAGCATACGATCGTTTCTGGCCCCTGAAGCTTTCTTT.

The CDR3 DNA follows: TGTGCCAGCAGCTCAGGACAGGAGGCAAATTCACCCCTCCACTTT. Protein sequence: CASSSGQEANSPLHF. V usage is TRBV7-8 and J usage is TRBJ1-6; the match to TRBD1 covers 7 bases. Germline trimming cut 4 bases from V and 7 bases from J; bases unmatched to any gene: 7. Germline lookup yields CDR1 SGHVS and CDR2 FQNEAQ. The CDR3 runs to 15 residues.

The chain joins TRBV4-2 to TRBJ2-1, with 7 bases aligning to TRBD1. Germline V CDR1 and CDR2: LGHNA, YNFKEQ. This CDR3 spans 17 amino acids. The V and J ends lost 1 base and 0 bases, in that order; junction bases with no gene match: 6. The CDR3 here is CASSQGGSGGSYNEQFF. For the CDR3, the DNA is TGTGCCAGCAGCCAAGGTGGATCAGGGGGCTCCTACAATGAGCAGTTCTTC.